This TCR beta chain was sequenced in a study of T cell changes during pregnancy in multiple sclerosis. Sequencing used immunoSEQ multiplex PCR; TCRdb keeps in-frame clones, though not all of them. Of about 89,000 clones in the sample, around 94% were seen once. The clonotype was recovered from a female donor with multiple sclerosis, enrolled in a pregnancy study. The input for sequencing was peripheral blood, taken in the third trimester of pregnancy.

CDR3 DNA: TGTGCCAGCAGCCCCGGAGCGCTGGGTTCCAATGAGCAGTTCTTC. Translating gives CASSPGALGSNEQFF. The chain carries TRBV11-3 and TRBJ2-1; D unclear. The CDR3 is made up of 15 amino acids. Per germline, CDR1 SGHNT and CDR2 YENEEA. Trimming removed 5 bases at V and 6 bases at J, with 17 bases between.